Detailed here is one T cell receptor beta chain. V lost 3 bases and J lost 1, with 8 bases in between. The CDR3 extends over 14 amino acids. Per the germline V gene, CDR1 is SGHNT and CDR2 is YYREEE (reference sequence). The data were produced by immunoSEQ multiplex PCR, yet TCRdb's version contains in-frame clones alone and is incomplete. The sample consists of fewer than 50,000 clones, more than 75% of them appearing once. The data belong to a study of blood T cell repertoires in COVID-19. This receptor was obtained from a human donor in a cohort sampled during active COVID-19. Sequenced: peripheral blood. The V gene is TRBV5-4, the J gene TRBJ1-3; no definite D call. The DNA of the CDR3 is TGTGCCAGCAGCTCACTCAAATCTGGAAACACCATATATTTT. Translated, it gives CASSSLKSGNTIYF.